This T cell receptor (beta chain) came from a study of blood T cell repertoires in COVID-19. Germline CDR1 LNHDA, CDR2 SQIVND (reference sequence). After removal of 4 bases from V and 4 bases from J, the junction contained 6 bases not matched to a gene. The CDR3 is 15 amino acids. The data were produced by immunoSEQ multiplex PCR, yet TCRdb's version contains in-frame clones alone and is incomplete. Of about 120,000 clones listed, more than 85% are singletons. The sequence derives from a man aged 60 to 69 with COVID-19, enrolled during active disease. V and J are TRBV19 and TRBJ1-4; 7 bases align to TRBD1. Material for sequencing was peripheral blood. CDR3 loop: CASSNPDRDNEKLFF. The CDR3 region has the DNA TGTGCCAGTAGTAACCCCGACAGGGATAATGAAAAACTGTTTTTT.